This TCR beta chain was recorded in a study of CD8+ T cells in alopecia areata. Notes on the study in general: A large proportion of expanded lesional clones were detected persisting in scalp and blood during tofacitinib.

The germline V gene has CDR1 SGHVS and CDR2 FNYEAQ. The CDR3 extends over 15 amino acids. Deletions cut 3 bases from V and 8 bases from J, with 17 bases between. Remarks on this clone: Its antigen is currently unknown.

Treatment indicated: oral pan-JAK inhibitor, 5-10 mg twice daily. cDNA reverse transcribed from extracted RNA served as the sequencing template. The repertoire was sequenced with immunoSEQ multiplex PCR; TCRdb's copy has only in-frame clones and lacks some. The profile covers 150,000 to 200,000 clones, with approximately 53% appearing a single time and approximately 11% taken by the ten largest. This TCR came from a human donor with alopecia areata. The gene calls are TRBV7-6 and TRBJ2-1; D perhaps matches TRBD2 (6 bases). Sequencing was performed on CD8+ T cells sorted from blood, taken at week 24, from a patient treated with tofacitinib. For the CDR3, the DNA is TGTGCCAGCAGCTTCTCGACTAGAAGGGACGATGAGCAGTTCTTC. This translates into CASSFSTRRDDEQFF.